This is a list of T cell receptor beta chains from one sample in a study of Ad26.COV2.S vaccination and SARS-CoV-2 variants. Sequenced by immunoSEQ multiplex PCR; TCRdb stores in-frame clones only, minus some. This sample carries about 480,000 clones, around 85% of them seen once, and the ten largest clones take around 13%. This specimen was peripheral blood, taken in a trial of Ad26.COV2.S vaccine versus placebo. These receptors originate from a person between 18 and 65 years old who received the Ad26.COV2.S COVID-19 vaccine or a placebo. Each CDR3 is given with its conserved first and last residue. A D gene is named only where the DNA matches it firmly. Expanded clones get a size class; other rows say once, few or many, or leave the size out.

clone_size,v_call,j_call,d_call,cdr3_aa,cdr3_nt
.,TRBV5-4,TRBJ1-1,.,CASSFPGQNTEAFF,TGTGCCAGCAGCTTTCCCGGACAGAACACTGAAGCTTTCTTT
.,TRBV27,TRBJ2-2,TRBD1,CASSLEFGTANTGELFF,TGTGCCAGCAGTTTGGAGTTCGGGACAGCGAACACCGGGGAGCTGTTTTTT
.,TRBV5-4,TRBJ2-3,.,CASSLGGASTDTQYF,TGTGCCAGCAGCTTAGGTGGCGCAAGCACAGATACGCAGTATTTT
.,TRBV7-2,TRBJ2-1,TRBD1,CASSLGGQINEQFF,TGTGCCAGCAGCTTAGGGGGACAGATCAATGAGCAGTTCTTC
once,TRBV5-1,TRBJ1-1,.,CASSLAPSGLANTEAFF,TGCGCCAGCAGCTTGGCTCCTAGTGGGTTGGCGAACACTGAAGCTTTCTTT
.,TRBV20-1,TRBJ2-5,.,CSASEGAAQETQYF,TGCAGTGCTAGTGAAGGGGCCGCGCAAGAGACCCAGTACTTC
.,TRBV6-5,TRBJ1-5,TRBD1,CASGTEINQPQHF,TGTGCCAGTGGGACAGAGATTAATCAGCCCCAGCATTTT
.,TRBV7-9,TRBJ2-1,.,CASTRDVYNEQFF,TGTGCCAGCACCCGGGACGTTTACAATGAGCAGTTCTTC
.,TRBV29-1,TRBJ2-3,TRBD1,CSVVQGVDTQYF,TGCAGCGTTGTCCAGGGGGTCGATACGCAGTATTTT
.,TRBV27,TRBJ2-7,TRBD1,CASRYRDREQYEQYF,TGTGCCAGCAGGTACCGGGACAGGGAACAATACGAGCAGTACTTC
.,TRBV5-4,TRBJ2-1,.,CASSLWGNEQFF,TGTGCCAGCAGCTTATGGGGAAATGAGCAGTTCTTC
.,TRBV30,TRBJ1-2,TRBD1,CAWSPGTGVSGYTF,TGTGCCTGGAGTCCTGGGACAGGGGTTTCTGGCTACACCTTC
.,TRBV7-9,TRBJ1-2,.,CASSLGLIIGRGTF,TGTGCCAGCAGCTTAGGACTGATAATTGGGCGAGGTACCTTC
.,TRBV7-9,TRBJ2-7,TRBD2,CASSPTSGGIYEQYF,TGTGCCAGCAGCCCCACATCGGGAGGGATCTACGAGCAGTACTTC
.,TRBV6-5,TRBJ1-3,.,CASSYERASSGNTIYF,TGTGCCAGCAGTTACGAAAGAGCTTCTTCTGGAAACACCATATATTTT
.,TRBV28,TRBJ1-2,.,CASSLRGVSHGYTF,TGTGCCAGCAGTCTTAGGGGGGTGTCTCATGGCTACACCTTC
.,TRBV15,TRBJ2-3,.,CATSRGREDTQYF,TGTGCCACCAGCAGGGGCCGGGAGGATACGCAGTATTTT
.,TRBV7-2,TRBJ2-5,.,CASSLGDFWGTKETQYF,TGTGCCAGCAGCTTAGGGGATTTCTGGGGCACAAAAGAGACCCAGTACTTC
.,TRBV19,TRBJ1-1,TRBD1,CASSTRLGQGTGKAFF,TGTGCCAGTAGTACCCGACTCGGACAGGGAACGGGTAAGGCTTTCTTT
few,TRBV7-2,TRBJ2-3,TRBD1,CASSLRTGGDTQYF,TGTGCCAGCAGCCTCCGGACAGGTGGAGATACGCAGTATTTT
.,TRBV5-1,TRBJ2-1,TRBD1,CASSFDRGNEQFF,TGCGCCAGCAGCTTCGACAGGGGTAATGAGCAGTTCTTC
.,TRBV19,TRBJ2-5,.,CASTGPLDETQYF,TGTGCCAGTACCGGACCGCTGGACGAGACCCAGTACTTC
.,TRBV18,TRBJ1-4,.,CASSLQGVGREKLFF,TGTGCCAGCTCACTACAGGGTGTGGGTCGAGAAAAACTGTTTTTT
.,TRBV6-8,TRBJ1-2,.,CASLLSLTPPGYTF,TGTGCCAGCCTCCTTTCCCTGACACCACCGGGGTACACCTTC
.,TRBV7-9,TRBJ1-1,.,CASREAGMNTEAFF,TGTGCCAGCAGGGAGGCAGGGATGAACACTGAAGCTTTCTTT
.,TRBV30,TRBJ2-1,.,CAWSLPGHPGQWQFF,TGTGCCTGGAGCCTTCCGGGACACCCTGGACAATGGCAGTTCTTC
.,TRBV2,TRBJ1-1,.,CASSKTPGTEAFF,TGTGCCAGCAGCAAAACTCCAGGGACTGAAGCTTTCTTT
.,TRBV27,TRBJ2-5,.,CASSFGGQETQYF,TGTGCCAGCAGCTTCGGAGGACAAGAGACCCAGTACTTC
.,TRBV5-4,TRBJ2-5,.,CASSLGPETQYF,TGTGCCAGCAGCTTGGGGCCCGAGACCCAGTACTTC
.,TRBV9,TRBJ2-5,.,CASSPRFSSETQYF,TGTGCCAGCAGCCCTCGTTTTAGCTCAGAGACCCAGTACTTC
.,TRBV5-5,TRBJ2-1,TRBD2,CASSTSGEYNEQFF,TGTGCCAGCAGCACTAGCGGAGAGTACAATGAGCAGTTCTTC
.,TRBV21-1,TRBJ1-2,.,CASSATAWVTGTYGYTF,TGTGCCAGCAGCGCCACGGCTTGGGTGACAGGCACCTATGGCTACACCTTC
.,TRBV5-5,TRBJ1-3,.,CASSLAVGFGNTIYF,TGTGCCAGCAGCTTGGCCGTGGGTTTCGGAAACACCATATATTTT
.,TRBV30,TRBJ1-6,TRBD1,CAARYRGQSSYNSPLHF,TGTGCCGCGAGGTACAGGGGACAGAGTTCCTATAATTCACCCCTCCACTTT
few,TRBV12-3/TRBV12-4,TRBJ2-3,.,CASSLGFTDTQYF,TGTGCCAGCAGTTTGGGCTTCACAGATACGCAGTATTTT
.,TRBV11-3,TRBJ2-5,.,CASSLDGGAETQYF,TGTGCCAGCAGCTTAGATGGGGGCGCGGAGACCCAGTACTTC
.,TRBV28,TRBJ1-1,TRBD1,CASSLARTGSVEAFF,TGTGCCAGCAGTTTAGCCCGGACAGGGTCCGTTGAAGCTTTCTTT
.,TRBV5-1,TRBJ1-2,.,CASSPNSGSINYGYTF,TGCGCCAGCAGCCCGAACTCCGGGTCTATTAACTATGGCTACACCTTC
.,TRBV7-2,TRBJ1-1,.,CASSLEVRTEAFF,TGTGCCAGCAGCTTAGAAGTAAGAACTGAAGCTTTCTTT
.,TRBV10-3,TRBJ1-1,.,CAISDPVTGSDTEAFF,TGTGCCATCAGTGATCCCGTCACGGGTAGCGACACTGAAGCTTTCTTT
.,TRBV24-1,TRBJ1-5,.,CATSDSGTRGGSNQPQHF,TGTGCCACCAGTGATTCCGGGACACGGGGCGGGTCGAATCAGCCCCAGCATTTT
once,TRBV29-1,TRBJ2-7,.,CSVIILGEQYF,TGCAGCGTTATTATCCTAGGCGAGCAGTACTTC
.,TRBV19,TRBJ2-7,.,CASSPPGRYEQYF,TGTGCCAGTAGTCCCCCGGGGCGCTACGAGCAGTACTTC
.,TRBV18,TRBJ2-2,TRBD2,CASSPPGGELITGELFF,TGTGCCAGCTCACCACCCGGGGGGGAGCTGATCACCGGGGAGCTGTTTTTT
.,TRBV7-9,TRBJ2-1,.,CASSSFRLDPYNEQFF,TGTGCCAGCAGCTCGTTTCGACTAGACCCCTACAATGAGCAGTTCTTC
.,TRBV21-1,TRBJ2-7,.,CASSNSGTPIKSSYEQYF,TGTGCCAGCAGCAACTCCGGGACACCTATTAAGAGCTCCTACGAGCAGTACTTC
.,TRBV28,TRBJ1-4,.,CASSLIEGGAEKLFF,TGTGCCAGCAGTTTAATAGAGGGCGGGGCTGAAAAACTGTTTTTT
.,TRBV5-4,TRBJ2-3,TRBD2,CASSLPIGAGGPFTDTQYF,TGTGCCAGCAGCTTGCCGATAGGGGCGGGAGGCCCCTTCACAGATACGCAGTATTTT
once,TRBV19,TRBJ2-1,.,CASSILADAYNEQFF,TGTGCCAGTAGTATTCTGGCGGATGCATACAATGAGCAGTTCTTC
.,TRBV2,TRBJ1-4,.,CASKGLITTNEKLFF,TGTGCCAGCAAGGGGCTAATTACGACTAATGAAAAACTGTTTTTT
.,TRBV28,TRBJ1-2,.,CASSPSLSKFHGYTF,TGTGCCAGCAGTCCGTCCTTGAGCAAGTTCCACGGCTACACCTTC
.,TRBV6-5,TRBJ1-5,.,CASSDLRGSGPQHF,TGTGCCAGCAGCGACCTTCGGGGATCGGGGCCCCAGCATTTT
.,TRBV4-2,TRBJ2-3,.,CASAWGEGTDTQYF,TGTGCCAGCGCGTGGGGAGAGGGGACAGATACGCAGTATTTT
once,TRBV30,TRBJ2-1,.,CAWSVYRPHEQFF,TGTGCCTGGAGTGTATATCGACCCCATGAGCAGTTCTTC